This T cell receptor beta chain was identified in a study of memory CD4+ T cells and cytomegalovirus serostatus. General study points: About 40% of the roughly 150 known CMV-associated TCRbeta sequences appeared in CD4+ memory.

The sort gate was single viable CD3+CD4+CD8-CD45RO+ cells for memory CD4+ T cells. Original processing notes: After removing out-of-frame reads, around 2,000,000 distinct TCRbeta sequences remained. TCRdb's copy holds only in-frame clones and misses some; the assay was immunoSEQ multiplex PCR. The V and J calls and clone size come from that table; D and trimming were worked out from the DNA. Of some 48,000 clones listed, under 80% are singletons. The CDR3 totals 15 residues. Trimming removed 6 bases from V and 5 bases from J; junction bases left unmatched: 9. Germline V lookup: CDR1 LGHNA, CDR2 YSLEER. There are a few counts of this clone. Its target is not known.

The TCR comes from an adult in good health and CMV-seronegative. The chain couples TRBV4-3 to TRBJ1-5, with 8 bases aligning to TRBD1. Material: memory CD4+ T cells from blood. The CDR3 bases are TGCGCCAGCAGTACCAGAACAGGGGGAGATCAGCCCCAGCATTTT. As protein: CASSTRTGGDQPQHF.